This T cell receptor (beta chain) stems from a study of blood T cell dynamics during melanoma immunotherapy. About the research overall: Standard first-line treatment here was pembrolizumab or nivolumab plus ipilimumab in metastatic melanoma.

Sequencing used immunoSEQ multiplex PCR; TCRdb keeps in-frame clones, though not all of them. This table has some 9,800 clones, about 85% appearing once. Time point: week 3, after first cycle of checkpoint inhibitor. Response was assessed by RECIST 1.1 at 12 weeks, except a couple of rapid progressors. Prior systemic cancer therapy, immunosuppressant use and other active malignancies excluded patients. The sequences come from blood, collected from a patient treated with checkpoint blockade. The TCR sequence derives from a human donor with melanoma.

The CDR3 sequence: CASSLGHTNEKLFF. CDR3 DNA: TGTGCCAGCAGTTTAGGACATACTAATGAAAAACTGTTTTTT. J is TRBJ1-4 and V is TRBV28; a possible D gene is TRBD1 (5 bases). V was cut by 2 bases and J by 2 bases, with 6 bases left in between. Germline V CDR1 and CDR2: MDHEN, SYDVKM. This CDR3 has 14 amino acids.